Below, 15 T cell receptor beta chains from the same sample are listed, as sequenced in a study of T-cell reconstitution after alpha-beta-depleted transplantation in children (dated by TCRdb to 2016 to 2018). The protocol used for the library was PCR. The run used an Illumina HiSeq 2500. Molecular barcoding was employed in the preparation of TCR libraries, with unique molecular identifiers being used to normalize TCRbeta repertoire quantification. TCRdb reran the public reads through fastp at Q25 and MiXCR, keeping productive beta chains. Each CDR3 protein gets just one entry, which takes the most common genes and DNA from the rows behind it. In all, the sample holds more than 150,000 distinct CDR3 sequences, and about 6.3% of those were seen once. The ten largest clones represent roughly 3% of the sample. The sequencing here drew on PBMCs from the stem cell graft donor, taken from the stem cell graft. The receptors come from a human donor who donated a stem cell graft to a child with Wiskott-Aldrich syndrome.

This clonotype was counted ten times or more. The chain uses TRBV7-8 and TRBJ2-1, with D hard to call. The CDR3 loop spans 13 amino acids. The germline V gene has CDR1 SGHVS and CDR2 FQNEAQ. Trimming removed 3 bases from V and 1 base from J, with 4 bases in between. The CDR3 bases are TGTGCCAGCAGCTTGAGGTCCTACAATGAGCAGTTCTTC. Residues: CASSLRSYNEQFF.

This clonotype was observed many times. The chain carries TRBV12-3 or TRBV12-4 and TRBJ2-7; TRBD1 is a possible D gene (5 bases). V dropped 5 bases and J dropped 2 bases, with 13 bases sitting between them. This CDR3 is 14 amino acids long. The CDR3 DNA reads TGTGCCAGCAGTCCCGGACACTCTACCTACGAGCAGTACTTC. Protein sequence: CASSPGHSTYEQYF.

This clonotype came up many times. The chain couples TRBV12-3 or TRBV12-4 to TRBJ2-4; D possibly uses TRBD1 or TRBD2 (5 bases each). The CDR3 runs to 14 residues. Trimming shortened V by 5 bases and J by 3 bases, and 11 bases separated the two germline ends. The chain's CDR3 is CASSRRDGKNIQYF. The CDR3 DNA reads TGTGCCAGCAGTAGACGGGACGGCAAAAACATTCAGTACTTC.

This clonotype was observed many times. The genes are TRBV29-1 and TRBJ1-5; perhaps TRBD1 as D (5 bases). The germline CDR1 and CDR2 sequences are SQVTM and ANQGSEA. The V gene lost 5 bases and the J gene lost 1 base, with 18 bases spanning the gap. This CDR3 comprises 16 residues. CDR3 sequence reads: CSVSGTPGVSNQPQHF. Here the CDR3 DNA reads TGCAGCGTTTCCGGGACGCCCGGAGTAAGCAATCAGCCCCAGCATTTT.

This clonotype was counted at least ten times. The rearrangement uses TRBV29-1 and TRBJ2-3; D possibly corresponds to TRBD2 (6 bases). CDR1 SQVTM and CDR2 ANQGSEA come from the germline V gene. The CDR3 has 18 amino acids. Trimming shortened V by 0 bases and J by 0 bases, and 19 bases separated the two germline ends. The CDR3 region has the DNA TGCAGCGTTGAAGAAGAGGCTTCCGAGCGGGTTAGCACAGATACGCAGTATTTT. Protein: CSVEEEASERVSTDTQYF.

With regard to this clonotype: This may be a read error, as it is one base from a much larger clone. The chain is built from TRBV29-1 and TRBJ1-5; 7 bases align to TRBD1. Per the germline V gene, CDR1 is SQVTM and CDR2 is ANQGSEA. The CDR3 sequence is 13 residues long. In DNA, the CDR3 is TGCAGCGTCGATCCAGGGGGGAATCTGCCCCAGCATTTT. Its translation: CSVDPGGNLPQHF.

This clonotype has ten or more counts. CDR3 amino acids: CASSLGGGYTGELFF. CDR3 DNA: TGTGCCAGCAGTTTAGGCGGGGGGTACACCGGGGAGCTGTTTTTT. V and J are TRBV12-3 or TRBV12-4 and TRBJ2-2, with 8 bases matching TRBD2. The V segment lost 1 base and the J segment 3 bases; nucleotides outside the gene matches: 1. The CDR3 runs 15 residues.

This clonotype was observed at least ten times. The CDR3 protein is CAISGAGSAYTEAFF. The CDR3 DNA sequence: TGTGCCATCAGTGGGGCAGGGAGCGCGTATACTGAAGCTTTCTTT. The rearrangement links TRBV10-3 to TRBJ1-1, with a tentative D call TRBD1 (5 bases). CDR3 length: 15 amino acids. V dropped 4 bases and J dropped 5 bases, with 17 bases sitting between them. Germline values: CDR1 ENHRY, CDR2 SYGVKD.

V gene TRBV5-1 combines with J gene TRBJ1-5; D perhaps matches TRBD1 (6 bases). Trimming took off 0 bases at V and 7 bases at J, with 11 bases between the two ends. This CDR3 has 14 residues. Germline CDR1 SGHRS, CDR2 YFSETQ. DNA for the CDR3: TGCGCCAGCAGCTTGGTTACAGGGTCCCAGCCCCAGCATTTT. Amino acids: CASSLVTGSQPQHF.

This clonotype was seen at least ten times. The CDR3 reads CASSLPEGFEQYF. The CDR3 DNA reads as TGTGCCAGCAGTTTACCTGAGGGGTTCGAGCAGTACTTC. This chain links TRBV28 with TRBJ2-7; either TRBD1 or TRBD2 may supply D (5 bases each). The CDR3 consists of 13 residues. Germline V gene data show CDR1 as MDHEN and CDR2 as SYDVKM. Trimming pared 2 bases from V and 6 bases from J, leaving 11 bases between.

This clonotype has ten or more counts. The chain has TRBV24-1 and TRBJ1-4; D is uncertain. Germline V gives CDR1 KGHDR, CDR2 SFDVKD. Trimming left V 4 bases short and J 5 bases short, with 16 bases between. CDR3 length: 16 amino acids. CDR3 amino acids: CATSDPGRTLNEKLFF. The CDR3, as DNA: TGTGCCACCAGTGACCCTGGACGGACTCTCAATGAAAAACTGTTTTTT.

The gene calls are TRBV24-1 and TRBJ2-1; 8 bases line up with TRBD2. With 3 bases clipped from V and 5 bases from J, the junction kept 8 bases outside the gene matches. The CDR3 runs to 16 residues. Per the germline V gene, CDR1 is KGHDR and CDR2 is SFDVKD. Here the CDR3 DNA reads TGTGCCACCAGTGATCCCAGCGGGAGTTCCCACAATGAGCAGTTCTTC. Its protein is CATSDPSGSSHNEQFF.

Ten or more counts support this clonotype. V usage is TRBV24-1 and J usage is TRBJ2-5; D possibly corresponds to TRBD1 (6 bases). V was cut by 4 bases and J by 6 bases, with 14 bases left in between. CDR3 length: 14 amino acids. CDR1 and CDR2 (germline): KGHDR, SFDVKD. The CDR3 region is CATSDQGQLKTQYF. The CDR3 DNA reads TGTGCCACCAGTGACCAGGGGCAACTAAAGACCCAGTACTTC.

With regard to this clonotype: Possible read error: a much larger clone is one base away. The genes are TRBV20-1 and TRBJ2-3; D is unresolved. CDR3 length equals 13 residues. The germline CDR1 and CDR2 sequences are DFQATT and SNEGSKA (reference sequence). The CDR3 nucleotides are TGCGGTGCCCTCGACTCTAGCACAGATACGCAGTATTTT. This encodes CGALDSSTDTQYF.

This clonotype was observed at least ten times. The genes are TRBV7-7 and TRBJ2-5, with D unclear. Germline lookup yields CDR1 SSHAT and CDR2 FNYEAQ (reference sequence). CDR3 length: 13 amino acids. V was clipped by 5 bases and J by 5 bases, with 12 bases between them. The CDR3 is CASSPGGVETQYF. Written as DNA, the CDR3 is TGTGCCAGCAGCCCAGGCGGAGTCGAGACCCAGTACTTC.